The T cell receptor beta chain under discussion was sequenced for a study of shared clonotypes between healthy human individuals. Selected positively for CCR7 and CD45RO-negative, naive CD8 cells excluded terminally differentiated effector memory CD45RA+ cells. The V gene lost 6 bases and the J gene lost 4 bases, with 12 bases spanning the gap. The CDR3 is made up of 14 amino acids. The germline gives CDR1 MNHEY, CDR2 SMNVEV (reference sequence). TCRdb's table, derived via immunoSEQ multiplex PCR, lists solely in-frame clones and lacks some. The data contain hundreds of thousands of clones, 95% to 98% of them singletons.

This sequence originates from a man in his thirties or forties in good health. The source material was naive CD8+ T cells sorted from blood. The V and J genes are TRBV27 and TRBJ2-2; D unresolved. The CDR3 region has the DNA TGTGCCAGCAGACTTGGGCAAATCACCGGGGAGCTGTTTTTT. As protein: CASRLGQITGELFF.